The 22 T cell receptor beta chains below were found in one sample sequenced in a study of OX40 agonist ivuxolimab in advanced cancers. This table comes from immunoSEQ multiplex PCR, and its TCRdb copy is limited to in-frame clones, with some not included. The sample yields approximately 86,000 clones, 80% to 95% seen once. The specimen comprised CD4+ or CD8+ T cells sorted from blood, sampled in a trial of the OX40 agonist ivuxolimab. All receptors come from an adult with an advanced solid tumor such as melanoma, head and neck, liver or kidney cancer.

The chain is built from TRBV21-1 and TRBJ2-1; TRBD1, as called in the table, went unchecked against the DNA. TRBV21-1 has pseudogene status. This CDR3 region has 14 residues. DNA of the CDR3: TGTGCCAGCAGCTCTAGGGGAAGGTACAATGAGCAGTTCTTC. This encodes CASSSRGRYNEQFF.

The rearrangement uses TRBV10-1 and TRBJ2-3; weak D call: TRBD1 (6 bases). V was shortened by 5 bases and J by 3 bases, with 12 bases between the two germline ends. In germline, CDR1 is WNHNN, CDR2 SYGVQD (reference sequence). The CDR3 contains 14 residues. This CDR3 is CASSQGQLTDTQYF. The CDR3 DNA follows: TGCGCCAGCAGTCAAGGACAGCTTACAGATACGCAGTATTTT.

The chain uses TRBV4-2 and TRBJ2-5; the D is unclear. The germline V and J ends were trimmed by 0 bases and 5 bases, with 13 bases remaining between them. Germline V CDR1 and CDR2: LGHNA, YNFKEQ. The CDR3 loop spans 15 amino acids. DNA of the CDR3: TGTGCCAGCAGCCAAGAACGGTTGCAATGGGAGACCCAGTACTTC. Protein product: CASSQERLQWETQYF.

This chain connects TRBV27 to TRBJ1-1; D call uncertain. The CDR3 extends over 17 amino acids. V dropped 5 bases and J dropped 0 bases, with 19 bases sitting between them. Germline CDR1 reads MNHEY; CDR2 reads SMNVEV (reference sequence). The CDR3 sequence is CASSVSAQSHMNTEAFF. The DNA for the CDR3 is TGTGCCAGCAGTGTGAGTGCCCAGAGCCATATGAACACTGAAGCTTTCTTT.

CDR3 nucleotides: TGCGCCAGCAGCCAAGTCAGGGGATCCACAGATACGCAGTATTTT. Translation: CASSQVRGSTDTQYF. The chain links TRBV4-3 to TRBJ2-3; a weak D match, TRBD1 (6 bases). The CDR3 is made up of 15 amino acids. V lost 1 base and J lost 2, with 10 bases in between. Germline assignment: CDR1 LGHNA and CDR2 YSLEER.

The chain carries TRBV5-6 and TRBJ1-1; a possible D gene is TRBD1 (5 bases). Trimming shortened V by 4 bases and J by 2 bases, and 15 bases separated the two germline ends. The length of the CDR3 is 15 residues. Per the germline V gene, CDR1 is SGHDT and CDR2 is YYEEEE. The CDR3 region has the DNA TGTGCCAGCAGCCGGGACGGAACTTTTAACACTGAAGCTTTCTTT. Protein: CASSRDGTFNTEAFF.

The rearrangement joins TRBV29-1 to TRBJ1-1; D not resolved. V lost 7 bases to trimming and J lost 6 bases, with 15 bases between them. This CDR3 region has 12 residues. CDR1 SQVTM and CDR2 ANQGSEA come from the germline V gene. CDR3 region: CSARLAGPEAFF. For the CDR3, the DNA is TGCAGCGCCCGATTAGCTGGGCCTGAAGCTTTCTTT.

The V and J genes are TRBV5-1 and TRBJ2-5, with a weak D call TRBD1 (6 bases). The CDR3 consists of 14 residues. V shed 0 bases and J shed 5 bases, with 11 bases lying between them. Germline lookup yields CDR1 SGHRS and CDR2 YFSETQ. The CDR3 loop is CASSLVGGGETQYF. CDR3 DNA sequence: TGCGCCAGCAGCTTGGTAGGGGGTGGCGAGACCCAGTACTTC.

This clone turned up a few times. The rearrangement joins TRBV6-1 to TRBJ2-7, with D unresolved. Trimming removed 7 bases at V and 2 bases at J, with 9 bases between. The germline gives CDR1 MNHNS, CDR2 SASEGT. This CDR3 has 12 amino acids. As DNA, the CDR3 is TGTGCCAGCACCCTCAGCCCCTACGAGCAGTACTTC. This encodes CASTLSPYEQYF.

The sample holds a few counts of this clone. The chain carries TRBV5-1 and TRBJ2-3; D is unresolved. Trimming cost V 4 bases and J 2 bases, with 17 bases left between them. This CDR3 spans 16 amino acids. Germline V CDR1 and CDR2: SGHRS, YFSETQ. The CDR3 here is CASSISSPGPTDTQYF. The CDR3 region has the DNA TGCGCCAGCAGCATTTCAAGCCCGGGCCCCACAGATACGCAGTATTTT.

The rearrangement uses TRBV19 and TRBJ1-1; TRBD1 is a possible D gene (6 bases). The V gene's germline CDR1 is LNHDA and CDR2 SQIVND (reference sequence). The length of the CDR3 is 14 residues. V was trimmed by 4 bases and J by 2 bases, leaving 11 bases between them. Here the CDR3 reads CASSTSGVNTEAFF. The CDR3 nucleotides are TGTGCCAGTAGTACATCAGGGGTTAACACTGAAGCTTTCTTT.

A single count supports this clone. V gene TRBV19 combines with J gene TRBJ1-5, with unresolved D. The CDR3 is 13 amino acids. The V end lost 10 bases, the J end lost 0 bases, and 10 bases lay between the germline ends. CDR1 LNHDA and CDR2 SQIVND come from the germline V gene (reference sequence). CDR3 DNA: TGTGCCACCACCCAGGATAGCAATCAGCCCCAGCATTTT. Its translation is CATTQDSNQPQHF. Filled out from reference TRBV19 and TRBJ1-5, the complete variable domain reads DGGITQSPKYLFRKEGQNVTLSCEQNLNHDAMYWYRQDPGQGLRLIYYSQIVNDFQKGDIAEGYSVSREKKESFPLTVTSAQKNPTAFYLCATTQDSNQPQHFGDGTRLSIL.

This chain connects TRBV5-4 to TRBJ2-3; TRBD2 is a possible D gene (6 bases). This CDR3 has 14 amino acids. Per germline, CDR1 SGHNT and CDR2 YYREEE (reference sequence). Trimming removed 2 bases at V and 6 bases at J, with 13 bases between. CDR3 sequence (DNA): TGTGCCAGCAGCTTTTTGCGGGACGGTGATACGCAGTATTTT. The encoded protein is CASSFLRDGDTQYF.

This clone was observed a handful of times. The chain joins TRBV15 to TRBJ1-2; unclear D gene. Germline lookup yields CDR1 LNHNV and CDR2 YYDKDF (reference sequence). CDR3 length: 14 residues. V lost 0 bases to trimming and J lost 4 bases, with 9 bases between them. CDR3 DNA: TGTGCCACCAGCAGAGATTCCGCAACCTATGGCTACACCTTC. This codes for CATSRDSATYGYTF.

The CDR3 region has the DNA TGTGCCAGCAGTTTCGGCAAGTTCACAGATACGCAGTATTTT. This codes for CASSFGKFTDTQYF. The rearrangement uses TRBV28 and TRBJ2-3; D remains ambiguous. The CDR3 loop spans 14 amino acids. The V gene's germline CDR1 is MDHEN and CDR2 SYDVKM. The germline V and J ends were trimmed by 3 bases and 2 bases, with 9 bases remaining between them.

The chain couples TRBV27 to TRBJ2-1; TRBD1 agrees at 9 bases. The CDR3 has 16 residues. CDR1 MNHEY and CDR2 SMNVEV come from the germline V gene (reference sequence). Unmatched junction bases numbered 6, after V lost 4 bases and J lost 2 bases. The CDR3 coding sequence is TGTGCCAGCAGTTGGGGACGACAGGGGGCCTACAATGAGCAGTTCTTC. It yields the protein CASSWGRQGAYNEQFF.

This chain joins TRBV30 and TRBJ2-6; D unresolved. V lost 7 bases to trimming and J lost 2 bases, with 6 bases between them. CDR1 and CDR2 (germline): GTSNPN, SVGIG (reference sequence). There are 12 residues in the CDR3. The CDR3 spells CAFDTGANVLTF. Here the CDR3 DNA reads TGTGCCTTCGATACTGGGGCCAACGTCCTGACTTTC.

The V and J genes are TRBV5-1 and TRBJ2-3; 11 bases match TRBD2. Germline loops: CDR1 SGHRS, CDR2 YFSETQ. J was trimmed by 4 bases and V by 0 bases; bases with no gene match: 4. This CDR3 comprises 16 residues. The CDR3 protein is CASSLGTSGSSDTQYF. DNA for the CDR3: TGCGCCAGCAGCTTGGGGACTAGCGGGTCTTCAGATACGCAGTATTTT.

V usage is TRBV30 and J usage is TRBJ1-5, with a weak D call TRBD1 (5 bases). CDR3 size: 15 residues. Germline CDR1 reads GTSNPN; CDR2 reads SVGIG (reference sequence). V lost 1 base and J 6 bases, leaving 16 bases between the germline ends. In nucleotides, the CDR3 is TGTGCCTGGAGTGGGGGAGGTGACGGGGGTCAGCCCCAGCATTTT. This codes for CAWSGGGDGGQPQHF.

The V and J genes are TRBV27 and TRBJ1-6, with 8 nucleotides matching TRBD1. The CDR3 covers 16 residues. CDR1 is MNHEY, CDR2 SMNVEV, per germline (reference sequence). J lost 7 bases, V lost 10 bases, and 15 bases had no gene match. CDR3: CATREGQGRFNSPLHF. The CDR3 region has the DNA TGTGCCACCAGAGAAGGACAGGGACGGTTCAATTCACCCCTCCACTTT.

The V gene is TRBV30, the J gene TRBJ1-4; D call uncertain. CDR1 is GTSNPN and CDR2 is SVGIG in the germline V gene (reference sequence). Trimming took 4 bases from V and 8 from J, leaving 17 bases between them. There are 14 residues in the CDR3. The CDR3 bases are TGTGCCTGGACCATAAACGGGGTAGGCGAAAAACTGTTTTTT. This sequence encodes CAWTINGVGEKLFF.

The chain uses TRBV30 and TRBJ2-7, with D perhaps TRBD2 (6 bases). This CDR3 contains 16 residues. V was cut by 1 base and J by 6 bases, with 22 bases left in between. The germline CDR1 and CDR2 sequences are GTSNPN and SVGIG (reference sequence). The CDR3 DNA reads TGTGCCTGGAGTGGGGGGGAAGGGCAGGCTGCTTTCGAGCAGTACTTC. Protein sequence: CAWSGGEGQAAFEQYF. The full variable domain, rest sourced from reference TRBV30 and TRBJ2-7, is SQTIHQWPATLVQPVGSPLSLECTVEGTSNPNLYWYRQAAGRGLQLLFYSVGIGQISSEVPQNLSASRPQDRQFILSSKKLLLSDSGFYLCAWSGGEGQAAFEQYFGPGTRLTVT.